The clone carrying this T cell receptor beta chain was counted ten times or more. The data were taken from a study of T-cell reconstitution after alpha-beta-depleted transplantation in children. Unique molecular identifiers were built into the TCRbeta library. TCRdb re-analysed the PCR reads in MiXCR, keeping a single row per CDR3 protein. The sample includes more than 150,000 distinct CDR3 sequences, about 6.8% seen only once; the top ten take roughly 3%. The CDR3 is made up of 16 amino acids. V shed 6 bases, J shed 4 bases, and the junction held 12 bases outside the gene matches. CDR1 MNHEY and CDR2 SVGAGI come from the germline V gene.

This chain connects TRBV6-5 to TRBJ2-1; TRBD2 aligns across 7 bases. The sequence was obtained from a human donor who donated a stem cell graft to a child with Wiskott-Aldrich syndrome. Source: PBMCs from the stem cell graft donor, taken from the stem cell graft. The DNA of the CDR3 is TGTGCCAGCAGCCTACGATCTAGCGGCTTATACAATGAGCAGTTCTTC. Translated, it gives CASSLRSSGLYNEQFF.